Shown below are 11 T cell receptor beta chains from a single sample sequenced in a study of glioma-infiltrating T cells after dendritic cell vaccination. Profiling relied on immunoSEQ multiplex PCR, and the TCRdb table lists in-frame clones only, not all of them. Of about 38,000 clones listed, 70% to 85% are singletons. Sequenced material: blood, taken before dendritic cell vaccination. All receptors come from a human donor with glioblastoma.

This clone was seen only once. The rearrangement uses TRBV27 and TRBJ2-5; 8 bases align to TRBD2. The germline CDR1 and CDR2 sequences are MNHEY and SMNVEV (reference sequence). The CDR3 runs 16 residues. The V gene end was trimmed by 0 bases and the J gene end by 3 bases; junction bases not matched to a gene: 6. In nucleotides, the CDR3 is TGTGCCAGCAGTTTATCAGCGGGGGCTAATAAAGAGACCCAGTACTTC. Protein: CASSLSAGANKETQYF.

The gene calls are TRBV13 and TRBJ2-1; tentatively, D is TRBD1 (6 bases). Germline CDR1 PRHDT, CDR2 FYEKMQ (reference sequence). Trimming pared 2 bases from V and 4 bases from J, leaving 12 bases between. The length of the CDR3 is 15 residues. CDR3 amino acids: CASSLSGTTYNEQFF. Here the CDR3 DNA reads TGTGCCAGCAGCTTATCCGGGACAACTTACAATGAGCAGTTCTTC.

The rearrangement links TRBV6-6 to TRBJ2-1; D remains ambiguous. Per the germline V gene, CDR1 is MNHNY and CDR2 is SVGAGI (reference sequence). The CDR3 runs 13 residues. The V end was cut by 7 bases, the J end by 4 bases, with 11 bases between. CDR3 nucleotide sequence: TGTGCCAGCACCTTGACTGATTACAATGAGCAGTTCTTC. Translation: CASTLTDYNEQFF.

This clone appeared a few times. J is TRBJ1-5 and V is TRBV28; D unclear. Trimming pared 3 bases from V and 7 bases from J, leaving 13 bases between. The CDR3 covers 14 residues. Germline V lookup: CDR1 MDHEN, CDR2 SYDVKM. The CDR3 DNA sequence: TGTGCCAGCAGTTTCTGGGCCACAGAGCAGCCCCAGCATTTT. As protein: CASSFWATEQPQHF.

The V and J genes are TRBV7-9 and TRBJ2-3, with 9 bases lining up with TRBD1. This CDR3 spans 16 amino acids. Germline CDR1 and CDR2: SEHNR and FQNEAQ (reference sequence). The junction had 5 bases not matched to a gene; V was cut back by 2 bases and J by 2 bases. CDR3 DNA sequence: TGTGCCAGCAGCTTACCCACAGGGGGCCTCACAGATACGCAGTATTTT. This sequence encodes CASSLPTGGLTDTQYF.

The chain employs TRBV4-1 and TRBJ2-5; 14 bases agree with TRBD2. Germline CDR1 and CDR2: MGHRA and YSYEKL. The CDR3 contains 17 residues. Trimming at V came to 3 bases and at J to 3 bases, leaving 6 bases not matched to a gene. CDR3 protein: CASSQTSGGALEETQYF. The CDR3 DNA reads TGCGCCAGCAGCCAGACTAGCGGGGGGGCCCTTGAAGAGACCCAGTACTTC.

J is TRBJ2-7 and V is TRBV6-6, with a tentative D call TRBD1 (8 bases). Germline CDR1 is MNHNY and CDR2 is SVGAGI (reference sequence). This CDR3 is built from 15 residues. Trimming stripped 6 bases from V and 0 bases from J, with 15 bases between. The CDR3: CASSDTGGDSYEQYF. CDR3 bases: TGTGCCAGCAGCGATACAGGGGGGGACTCCTACGAGCAGTACTTC.

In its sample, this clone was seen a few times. The CDR3 here is CAFLGLAAPRDTQYF. As DNA, the CDR3 is TGTGCCTTCCTTGGACTAGCGGCCCCACGAGATACGCAGTATTTT. This chain links TRBV30 with TRBJ2-3; 10 nucleotides agree with TRBD2. Per the germline V gene, CDR1 is GTSNPN and CDR2 is SVGIG (reference sequence). Trimming removed 7 bases from V and 5 bases from J; junction bases left unmatched: 12. The CDR3 is made up of 15 amino acids.

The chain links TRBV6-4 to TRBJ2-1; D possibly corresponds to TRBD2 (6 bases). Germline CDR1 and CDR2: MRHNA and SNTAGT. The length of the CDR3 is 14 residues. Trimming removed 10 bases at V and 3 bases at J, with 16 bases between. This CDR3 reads CATAESGRYNEQFF. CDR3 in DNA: TGTGCCACCGCGGAGAGCGGGCGCTACAATGAGCAGTTCTTC.

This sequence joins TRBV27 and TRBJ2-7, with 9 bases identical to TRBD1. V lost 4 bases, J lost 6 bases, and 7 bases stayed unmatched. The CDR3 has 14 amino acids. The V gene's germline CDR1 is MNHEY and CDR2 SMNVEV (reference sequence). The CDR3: CASSSRNRGPEQYF. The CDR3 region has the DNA TGTGCCAGCAGTTCACGTAACAGGGGGCCCGAGCAGTACTTC.

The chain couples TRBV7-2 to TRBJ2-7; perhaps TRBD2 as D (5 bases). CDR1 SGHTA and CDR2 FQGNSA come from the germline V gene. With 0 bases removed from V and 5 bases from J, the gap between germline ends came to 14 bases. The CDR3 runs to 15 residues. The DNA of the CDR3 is TGTGCCAGCAGCTTAGCTAGCGCCTCTGGGAACGAGCAGTACTTC. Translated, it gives CASSLASASGNEQYF.